The clone carrying this T cell receptor beta chain was seen more than once but under ten times. The antigen is undetermined. Treatment noted: roughly 10-day PBMC culture with coronavirus spike peptide pools or control peptides (ViraFEST assay). Recorded positive PCR dates fall between March and December 2020, preceding US Alpha, Beta and Delta variants. Trimming left V 4 bases short and J 3 bases short, with 0 bases between. The CDR3 consists of 11 residues. With the Oncomine TCR Beta short-read assay, DNA from cultured CD4+ T cells was sequenced. TCRdb fed the PCR reads into MiXCR, producing one record per CDR3 protein. The profile shows 15,000 to 17,000 distinct CDR3 sequences, about 43% of them singletons. The entry originates in a study of vaccination and CD4 T cells after COVID-19. For the study at large: Participants received two doses of either BNT162b2 or mRNA-1273 vaccine. Post-COVID draws followed diagnosis by a median approximately 100 days (range 35 to 161). Overlapping spike peptides of SARS-CoV-2, HCoV-NL63, HCoV-OC43 and HCoV-229E were used, and cells were stimulated with them.

The TCR was taken from a human donor who had recovered from COVID-19. Sequenced material: CD4+ T cells from blood, cultured in vitro, taken before SARS-CoV-2 vaccination. V is TRBV12-3 or TRBV12-4 and J is TRBJ2-2; D call uncertain. The CDR3 reads CASSYTGELFF. CDR3 nucleotide sequence: TGTGCCAGCAGTTACACCGGGGAGCTGTTTTTT.